This TCR beta chain is drawn from a study of T cell responses to AZD1222 COVID-19 vaccine. Study at large: Pooling of second doses given at about 4 or about 12 weeks was done. Overall study results and limits: After the peak T cell response, and only then, were repertoires sampled. The sample set comprised mostly white British donors with more females, and clonal diversity was possibly underestimated. At study baseline, merely five or six AZD1222 recipients were seropositive.

Some clones are missing from TCRdb's copy, which holds only in-frame ones; the method was immunoSEQ multiplex PCR. The sample shows 130,000 or so clones, around 94% of them seen only once. Worth noting for this clone: The antigen is unknown.

The CDR3 length is 15 residues. V was trimmed by 0 bases and J by 5 bases, leaving 13 bases between them. The V gene's germline CDR1 is MNHNY and CDR2 SVGAGI (reference sequence). This receptor was taken from an adult in good health. The V gene is TRBV6-6, the J gene TRBJ2-5, with a possible D match to TRBD2 (7 bases). Sequencing used peripheral blood, obtained on day 0 of AZD1222 vaccination. CDR3 in amino acids: CASSYSGGLGETQYF. CDR3 in DNA: TGTGCCAGCAGTTACTCCGGGGGGCTGGGGGAGACCCAGTACTTC.